This T cell receptor (beta chain) was sequenced in a study of T cells in Graves' hyperthyroidism and ophthalmopathy (dated by TCRdb to the late 2010s). Background for the entire study: Peripheral blood samples were taken at the time of initial diagnosis, prior to any treatment. To identify distinguishing TCR V-J signatures, a discovery cohort of 95 to 100 patients was used, comprising fewer than 45 with Graves' ophthalmopathy and some 60 with stable Graves' hyperthyroidism. Prospective prediction of ophthalmopathy was tested in an independent validation cohort of some 20 hyperthyroidism patients and 17 patients who later progressed to ophthalmopathy. For training and testing, the 100 patients in the discovery cohort were randomly divided in a 7:3 ratio. Thyroid tissue and blood T-cell repertoires from about six Graves' hyperthyroidism patients were also compared in the study. Following sampling, methimazole starting at 30 mg daily was given to hyperthyroidism patients, and high-dose intravenous methylprednisolone was given to ophthalmopathy patients. The paper reports TCR Vbeta CDR3 sequencing of some 140 peripheral blood samples: approximately 41 ophthalmopathy, some 80 hyperthyroidism and around 17 progressor patients.

In the case of this clonotype: Which antigen it targets is not known. The sample holds no much larger clone one base away, and base qualities are not on file.

In the ophthalmopathy patients, disease was moderately to severely active, with a Clinical Activity Score of 3 or more, a NOSPECS grade of 4 or more, and a duration of less than 3 months. Any patient with an uncontrolled infection, another autoimmune disease, pregnancy or lactation was excluded. Diagnoses relied on clinical symptoms, serum thyroxine and TRAb, thyroid ultrasound and orbital computed tomography. PBMCs were isolated from approximately 10 ml of fresh peripheral blood by Ficoll-Paque density gradient centrifugation. Trizol reagent was used to extract total RNA, and RNA quality was then checked on an Agilent 2100 Bioanalyzer. The investigation overall reported the following: In validation, the model predicted progression to ophthalmopathy with 60% to 71% sensitivity and 72% to 85% specificity, a median of 6.5 months before onset. No statistical method was used to fix the sample size in advance, and group allocation was not hidden from the investigators. Most expanded thyroid clonotypes (frequency above 0.001) were also found in blood, which suggests that blood repertoires may mirror thyroid immune responses. A model built on a 13 V-J signature distinguished ophthalmopathy from stable hyperthyroidism, reaching about 88% sensitivity and about 81% specificity in cross-validation and 80%/75% in testing.

V loses 3 bases of germline sequence and J loses 4 bases, and the interval between the two ends is 15 bases. From the cysteine through the phenylalanine, the CDR3 covers 15 amino acids. Of all the DNA, just the CDR3 is kept, 45 bases in frame from base 1. For CDR1 and CDR2, the germline V gene lists SGHAT and FQNNGV. The TCR beta CDR3 regions were amplified from the RNA transcripts. The TCR CDR3 was subjected to a first round of RT-PCR using the HTBI primer set and the Qiagen OneStep RT-PCR kit. A second multiplex PCR round built the libraries, followed by size selection and purification. Sequencing of the libraries was done on an Illumina HiSeq2000 using paired-end 100 bp reads. As for the authors' bioinformatics: Raw data were processed with SOAPnuke, discarding reads with adapters, uncalled bases, mean Phred below 15, or no exact constant-primer or identifier match. High-quality paired reads were merged using COPE v1.2.5, and each unique nucleotide sequence was defined as a clonotype. MiTCR v1.1 was used to align clonotypes to the IMGT TRBV, TRBD and TRBJ reference segments. Only V-J combinations with frequency above 0.0001, covering 99% to 99.2% of repertoires, were analysed. The TCS score was defined as F50 (clonal expansion) divided by E x V (chaos), with BLOSUM62-based TCRdist calculated between CDR3 peptides within each V-J. Welch's t-statistics and random forest reduced just over 500 V-J features to 10 to 15, which were used in a naive Bayes classifier (R e1071). TCRdb took the public reads, trimmed them with fastp at Q25, ran MiXCR for clone calling and kept in-frame beta chains. One record per CDR3 amino acid sequence lists the most common genes and DNA. TCRdb, rather than the study authors, made the V and J calls. In all, the sample holds hundreds of thousands of distinct CDR3 sequences, and roughly 14% of those were seen once. The ten largest clonotypes hold approximately 13% of the sample.

The receptor's source is a man between 18 and 35 years old with Graves' ophthalmopathy. Sequenced sample: blood. The rearrangement joined TRBV11-2 to TRBJ2-5; tentative D gene TRBD2, with 6 bases matching. In nucleotide form, the sequence is TGTGCCAGCAGCTTCCGGGAGCCGCTCCGAGAGACCCAGTACTTC. It translates to CASSFREPLRETQYF.